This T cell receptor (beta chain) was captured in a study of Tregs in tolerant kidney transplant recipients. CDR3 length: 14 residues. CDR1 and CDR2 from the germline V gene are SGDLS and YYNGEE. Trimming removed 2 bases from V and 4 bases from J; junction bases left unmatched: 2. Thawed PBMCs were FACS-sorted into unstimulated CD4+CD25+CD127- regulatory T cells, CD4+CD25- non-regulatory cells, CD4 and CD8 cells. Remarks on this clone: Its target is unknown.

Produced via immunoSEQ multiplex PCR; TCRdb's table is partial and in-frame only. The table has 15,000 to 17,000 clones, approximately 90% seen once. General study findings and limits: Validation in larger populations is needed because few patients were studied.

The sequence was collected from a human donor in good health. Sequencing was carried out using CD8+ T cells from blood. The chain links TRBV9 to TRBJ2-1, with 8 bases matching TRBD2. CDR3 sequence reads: CASSVGGGYNEQFF. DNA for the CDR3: TGTGCCAGCAGCGTTGGCGGGGGGTACAATGAGCAGTTCTTC. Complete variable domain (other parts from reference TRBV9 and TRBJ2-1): DSGVTQTPKHLITATGQRVTLRCSPRSGDLSVYWYQQSLDQGLQFLIQYYNGEERAKGNILERFSAQQFPDLHSELNLSSLELGDSALYFCASSVGGGYNEQFFGPGTRLTVL.